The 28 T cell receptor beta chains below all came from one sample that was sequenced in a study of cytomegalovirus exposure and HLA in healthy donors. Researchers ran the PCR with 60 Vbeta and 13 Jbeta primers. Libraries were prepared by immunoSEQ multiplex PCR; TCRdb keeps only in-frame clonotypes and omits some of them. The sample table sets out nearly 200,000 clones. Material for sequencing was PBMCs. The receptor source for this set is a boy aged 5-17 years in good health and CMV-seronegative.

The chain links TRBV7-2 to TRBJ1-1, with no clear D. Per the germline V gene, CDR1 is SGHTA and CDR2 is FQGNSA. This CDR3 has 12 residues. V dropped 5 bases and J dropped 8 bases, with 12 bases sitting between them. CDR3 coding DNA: TGTGCCAGCAGCCCGTCGACTGCCGAAGCTTTCTTT. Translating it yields CASSPSTAEAFF.

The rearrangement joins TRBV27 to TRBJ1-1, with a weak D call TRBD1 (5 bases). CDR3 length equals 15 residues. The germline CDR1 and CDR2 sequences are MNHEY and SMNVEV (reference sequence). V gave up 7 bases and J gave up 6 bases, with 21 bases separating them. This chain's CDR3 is CASKERGSGSAEAFF. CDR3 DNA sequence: TGTGCCAGCAAAGAAAGGGGCAGTGGTTCGGCTGAAGCTTTCTTT.

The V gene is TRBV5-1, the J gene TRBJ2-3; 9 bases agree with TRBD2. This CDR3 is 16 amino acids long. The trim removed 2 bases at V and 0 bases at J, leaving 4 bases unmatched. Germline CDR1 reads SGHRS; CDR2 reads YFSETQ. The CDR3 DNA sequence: TGCGCCAGCAGCTTCGGTAGCGGGGGCAGCACAGATACGCAGTATTTT. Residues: CASSFGSGGSTDTQYF.

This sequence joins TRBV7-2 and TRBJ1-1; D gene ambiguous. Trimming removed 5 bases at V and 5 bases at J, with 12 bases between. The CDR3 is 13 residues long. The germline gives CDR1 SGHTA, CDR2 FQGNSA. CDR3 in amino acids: CASSNHGPTEAFF. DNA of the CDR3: TGTGCCAGCAGCAACCACGGTCCGACTGAAGCTTTCTTT.

In DNA form, the CDR3 reads TGTGCCAGCAGCTCGACAGGGGGCTACGAGCAGTACTTC. This gives the protein CASSSTGGYEQYF. This chain connects TRBV7-2 to TRBJ2-7; 9 bases align to TRBD1. V shed 4 bases and J 3 bases; nucleotides not matched to a gene: 1. The CDR3 extends over 13 amino acids. Per germline, CDR1 SGHTA and CDR2 FQGNSA. The full variable domain, completed using reference TRBV7-2 and TRBJ2-7, is GAGVSQSPSNKVTEKGKDVELRCDPISGHTALYWYRQSLGQGLEFLIYFQGNSAPDKSGLPSDRFSAERTGGSVSTLTIQRTQQEDSAVYLCASSSTGGYEQYFGPGTRLTVT.

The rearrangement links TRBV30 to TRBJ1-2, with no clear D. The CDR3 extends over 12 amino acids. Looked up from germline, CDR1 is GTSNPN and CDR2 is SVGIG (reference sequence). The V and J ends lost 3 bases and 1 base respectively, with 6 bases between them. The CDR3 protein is CAWSGNNYGYTF. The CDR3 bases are TGTGCCTGGAGCGGGAATAACTATGGCTACACCTTC.

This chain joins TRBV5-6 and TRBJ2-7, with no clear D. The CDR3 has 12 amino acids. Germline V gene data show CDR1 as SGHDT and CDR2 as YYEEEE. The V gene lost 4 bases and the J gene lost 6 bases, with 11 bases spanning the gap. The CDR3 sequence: CASSPYLSEQYF. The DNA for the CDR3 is TGTGCCAGCAGCCCCTACCTGAGCGAGCAGTACTTC.

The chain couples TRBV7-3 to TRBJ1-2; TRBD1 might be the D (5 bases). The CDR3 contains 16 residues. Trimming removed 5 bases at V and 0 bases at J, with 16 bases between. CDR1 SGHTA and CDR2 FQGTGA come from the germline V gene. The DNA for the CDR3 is TGTGCCAGCAGCCCGGGTGGGACTCAGGCTAACTATGGCTACACCTTC. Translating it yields CASSPGGTQANYGYTF.

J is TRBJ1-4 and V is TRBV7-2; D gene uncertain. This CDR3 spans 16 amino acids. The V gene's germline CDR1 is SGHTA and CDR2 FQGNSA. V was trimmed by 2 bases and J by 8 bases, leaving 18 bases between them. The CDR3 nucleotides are TGTGCCAGCAGCTTATGGAGCTCGAGAGGAGAAGAAAAACTGTTTTTT. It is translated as CASSLWSSRGEEKLFF.

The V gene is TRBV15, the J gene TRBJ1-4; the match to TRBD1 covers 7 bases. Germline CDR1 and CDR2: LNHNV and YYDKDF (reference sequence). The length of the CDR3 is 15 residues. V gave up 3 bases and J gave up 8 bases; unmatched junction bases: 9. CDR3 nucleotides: TGTGCCACCAGCAGCCCCGACAGGGCCCGAGAAAAACTGTTTTTT. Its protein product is CATSSPDRAREKLFF.

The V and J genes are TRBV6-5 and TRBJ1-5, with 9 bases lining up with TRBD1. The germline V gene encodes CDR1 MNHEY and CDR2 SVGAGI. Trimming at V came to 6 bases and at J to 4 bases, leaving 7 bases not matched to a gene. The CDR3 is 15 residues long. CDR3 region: CASRGTGMANQPQHF. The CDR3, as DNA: TGTGCCAGCAGGGGGACAGGGATGGCAAATCAGCCCCAGCATTTT.

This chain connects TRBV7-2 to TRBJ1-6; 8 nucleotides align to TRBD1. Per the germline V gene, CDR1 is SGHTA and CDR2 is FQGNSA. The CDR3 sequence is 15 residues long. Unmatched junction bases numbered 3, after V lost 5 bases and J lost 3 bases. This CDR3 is CASSQGAHYNSPLHF. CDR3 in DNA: TGTGCCAGCAGCCAGGGGGCGCACTATAATTCACCCCTCCACTTT.

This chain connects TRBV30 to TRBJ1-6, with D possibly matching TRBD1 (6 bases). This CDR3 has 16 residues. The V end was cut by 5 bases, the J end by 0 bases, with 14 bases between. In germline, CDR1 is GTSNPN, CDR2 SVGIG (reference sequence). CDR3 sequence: CAWGDTLSSYNSPLHF. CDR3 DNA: TGTGCCTGGGGGGACACATTAAGCTCCTATAATTCACCCCTCCACTTT.

The CDR3 sequence: CASSLLRPSAGSSYNEQFF. In nucleotides, the CDR3 is TGTGCCAGCAGCTTGCTACGGCCTAGCGCAGGGAGCTCCTACAATGAGCAGTTCTTC. The rearrangement joins TRBV7-3 to TRBJ2-1, with D perhaps matching TRBD2 (6 bases). The ends were cut back, 3 bases at V and 0 bases at J, with 21 bases in the middle. The germline gives CDR1 SGHTA, CDR2 FQGTGA. CDR3 length: 19 amino acids.

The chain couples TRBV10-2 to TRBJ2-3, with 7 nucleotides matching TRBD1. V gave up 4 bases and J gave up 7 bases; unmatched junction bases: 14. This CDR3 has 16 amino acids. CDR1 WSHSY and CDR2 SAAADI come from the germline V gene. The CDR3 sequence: CASSGSTGKPVNTQYF. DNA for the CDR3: TGCGCCAGCAGTGGGTCGACAGGGAAGCCTGTGAATACGCAGTATTTT.

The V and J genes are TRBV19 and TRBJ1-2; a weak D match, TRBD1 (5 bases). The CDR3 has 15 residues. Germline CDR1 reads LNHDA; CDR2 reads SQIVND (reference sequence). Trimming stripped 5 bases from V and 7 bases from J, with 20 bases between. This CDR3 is CASSLSRGRLSGYTF. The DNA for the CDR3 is TGTGCCAGTAGTCTTTCGCGGGGGAGGCTGAGTGGCTACACCTTC.

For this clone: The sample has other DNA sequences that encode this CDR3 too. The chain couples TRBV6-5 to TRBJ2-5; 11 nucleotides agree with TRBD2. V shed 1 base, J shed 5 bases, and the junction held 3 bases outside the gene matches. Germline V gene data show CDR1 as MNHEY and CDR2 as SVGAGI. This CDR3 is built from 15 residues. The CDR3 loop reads CASSYLAGGRETQYF. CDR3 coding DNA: TGTGCCAGCAGTTACTTAGCGGGGGGGCGGGAGACCCAGTACTTC.

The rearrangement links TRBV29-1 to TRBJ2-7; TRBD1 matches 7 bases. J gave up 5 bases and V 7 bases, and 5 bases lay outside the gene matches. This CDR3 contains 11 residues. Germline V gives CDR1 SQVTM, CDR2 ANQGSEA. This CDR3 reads CSGKQGHEQYF. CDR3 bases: TGCAGCGGCAAACAGGGGCACGAGCAGTACTTC.

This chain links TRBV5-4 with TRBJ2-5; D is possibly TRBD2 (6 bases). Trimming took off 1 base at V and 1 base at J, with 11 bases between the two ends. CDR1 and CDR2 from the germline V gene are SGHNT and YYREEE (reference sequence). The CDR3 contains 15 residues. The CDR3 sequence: CASSLTSHLQETQYF. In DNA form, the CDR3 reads TGTGCCAGCAGCTTGACTAGCCACCTCCAAGAGACCCAGTACTTC.

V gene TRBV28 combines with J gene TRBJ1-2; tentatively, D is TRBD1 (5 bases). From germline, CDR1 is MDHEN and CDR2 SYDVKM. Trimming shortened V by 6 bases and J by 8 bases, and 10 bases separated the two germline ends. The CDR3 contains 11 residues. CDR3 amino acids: CASSLKGGYTF. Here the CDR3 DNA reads TGTGCCAGCAGCCTAAAGGGGGGCTACACCTTC.

CDR3 bases: TGCGCCAGCAGTCAATCACAGCTCGAGCAGTACTTC. The encoded protein is CASSQSQLEQYF. The V call is TRBV23-1, the J call TRBJ2-7; D is unresolved. TRBV23-1 is identified as an open reading frame with a role that is uncertain. The CDR3 length is 12 residues. V lost 0 bases and J lost 6, with 6 bases in between.

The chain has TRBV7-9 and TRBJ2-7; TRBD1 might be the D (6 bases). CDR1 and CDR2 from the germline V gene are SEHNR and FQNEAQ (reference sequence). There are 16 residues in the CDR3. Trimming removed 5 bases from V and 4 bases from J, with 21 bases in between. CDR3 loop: CASSGGTGPQGYEQYF. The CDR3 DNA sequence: TGTGCCAGCAGCGGGGGCACAGGGCCCCAGGGGTACGAGCAGTACTTC.

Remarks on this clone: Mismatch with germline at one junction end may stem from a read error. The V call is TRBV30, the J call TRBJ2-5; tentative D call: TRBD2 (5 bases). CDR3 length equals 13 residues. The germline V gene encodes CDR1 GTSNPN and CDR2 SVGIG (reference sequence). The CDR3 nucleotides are TGTGCCTGTAGTGGAGGCTCTGGCGAGACCCAGTACTTC. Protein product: CACSGGSGETQYF.

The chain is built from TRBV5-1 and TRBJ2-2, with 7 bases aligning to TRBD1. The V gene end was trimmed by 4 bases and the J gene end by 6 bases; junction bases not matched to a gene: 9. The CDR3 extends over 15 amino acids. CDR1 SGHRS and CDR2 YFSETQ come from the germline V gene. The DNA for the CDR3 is TGCGCCAGCAGCCCCCAGGGGGTAAAGGCCGGGGAGCTGTTTTTT. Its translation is CASSPQGVKAGELFF.

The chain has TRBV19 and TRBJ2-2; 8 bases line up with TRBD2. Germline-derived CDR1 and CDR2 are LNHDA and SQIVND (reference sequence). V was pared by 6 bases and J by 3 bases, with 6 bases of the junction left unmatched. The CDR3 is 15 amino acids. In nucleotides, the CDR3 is TGTGCCAGTAGAAATCGGGGGGGCCACACCGGGGAGCTGTTTTTT. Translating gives CASRNRGGHTGELFF.

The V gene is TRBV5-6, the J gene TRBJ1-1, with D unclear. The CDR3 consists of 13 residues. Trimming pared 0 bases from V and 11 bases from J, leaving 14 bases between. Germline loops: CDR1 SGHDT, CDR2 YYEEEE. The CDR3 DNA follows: TGTGCCAGCAGCTTGGGTAAACCCCGAGGGGCTTTCTTT. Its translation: CASSLGKPRGAFF.

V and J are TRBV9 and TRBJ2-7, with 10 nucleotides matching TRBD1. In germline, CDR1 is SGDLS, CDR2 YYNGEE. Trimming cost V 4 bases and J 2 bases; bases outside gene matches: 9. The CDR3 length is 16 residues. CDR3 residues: CASSPATGTGAYEQYF. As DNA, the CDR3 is TGTGCCAGCAGCCCAGCAACCGGGACAGGGGCCTACGAGCAGTACTTC.

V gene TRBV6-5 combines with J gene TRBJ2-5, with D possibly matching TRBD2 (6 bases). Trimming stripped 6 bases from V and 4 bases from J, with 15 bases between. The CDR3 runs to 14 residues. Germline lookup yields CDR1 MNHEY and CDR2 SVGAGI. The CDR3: CASSHEAGRETQYF. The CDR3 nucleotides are TGTGCCAGCAGCCACGAGGCGGGGCGAGAGACCCAGTACTTC.